The 24 T cell receptor beta chains listed next were all sequenced from one sample in a study of blood T cell repertoires in COVID-19. Measured with immunoSEQ multiplex PCR; TCRdb has only the in-frame clones, and not every one. The sample lists about 160,000 clones; about 83% were seen once. Sequencing was carried out using peripheral blood. All receptors come from a woman in her 70s with COVID-19, enrolled during active disease.

Concerning this clone: The junction and the germline gene differ at one end; a read error may be behind it. This rearrangement joins TRBV6-5 to TRBJ1-2, with 9 bases fitting TRBD1. CDR3 size: 12 residues. CDR1 and CDR2 from the germline V gene are MNHEY and SVGAGI. The CDR3 spells CASSSGDRELLF. CDR3 nucleotide sequence: TGTGCCAGCAGTTCCGGGGACAGGGAGCTACTCTTC.

The chain combines TRBV15 with TRBJ2-2, with a weak D call TRBD1 (7 bases). CDR3 length equals 18 residues. The germline gives CDR1 LNHNV, CDR2 YYDKDF (reference sequence). Trimming left V 5 bases short and J 7 bases short, with 26 bases between. The chain's CDR3 is CATSDTVGGRGYGGELFF. CDR3 bases: TGTGCCACCAGCGACACAGTGGGGGGCAGGGGGTATGGCGGGGAGCTGTTTTTT.

This chain connects TRBV5-1 to TRBJ1-6; 7 nucleotides align to TRBD1. V shed 5 bases and J 7 bases; nucleotides not matched to a gene: 9. CDR1 and CDR2 from the germline V gene are SGHRS and YFSETQ. This CDR3 contains 15 residues. The CDR3 sequence is CASRQGTAGNSPLHF. CDR3 in DNA: TGCGCCAGCAGACAAGGGACAGCAGGAAATTCACCCCTCCACTTT. Full variable domain (rest looked up from reference TRBV5-1 and TRBJ1-6): KAGVTQTPRYLIKTRGQQVTLSCSPISGHRSVSWYQQTPGQGLQFLFEYFSETQRNKGNFPGRFSGRQFSNSRSEMNVSTLELGDSALYLCASRQGTAGNSPLHFGNGTRLTVT.

CDR3 sequence reads: CSVKQGGHNNQPQHF. The DNA for the CDR3 is TGCAGCGTTAAGCAGGGGGGCCATAACAATCAGCCCCAGCATTTT. V usage is TRBV29-1 and J usage is TRBJ1-5, with 7 bases fitting TRBD1. CDR3 length: 15 amino acids. V shed 5 bases and J 3 bases; nucleotides not matched to a gene: 10. Germline V gene lookup returns CDR1 SQVTM and CDR2 ANQGSEA.

The V and J genes are TRBV3-1 (or the pseudogene TRBV3-2) and TRBJ2-3, with 10 bases lining up with TRBD2. CDR3 size: 16 residues. Germline CDR1 reads LGHDT; CDR2 reads YNNKEL (reference sequence). V shed 1 base and J 3 bases; nucleotides not matched to a gene: 4. CDR3 DNA: TGTGCCAGCAGCCAAGTTTCGGGACTAGCGACAGATACGCAGTATTTT. Protein: CASSQVSGLATDTQYF.

The gene calls are TRBV7-8 and TRBJ1-2, with TRBD1 matching 8 bases. From germline, CDR1 is SGHVS and CDR2 FQNEAQ. The V gene end was trimmed by 5 bases and the J gene end by 0 bases; junction bases not matched to a gene: 5. CDR3 length: 15 amino acids. CDR3 bases: TGTGCCAGCAGCCCACGGACAGGGCCTAACTATGGCTACACCTTC. This encodes CASSPRTGPNYGYTF.

The rearrangement joins TRBV11-3 to TRBJ2-1; TRBD2 might be the D (5 bases). Germline V gene sequence: CDR1 SGHNT, CDR2 YENEEA. V was shortened by 5 bases and J by 10 bases, with 12 bases between the two germline ends. There are 12 residues in the CDR3. The CDR3: CASSARTGEQFF. The CDR3 nucleotides are TGTGCCAGCAGCGCACGTACGGGGGAGCAGTTCTTC.

The V call is TRBV27, the J call TRBJ2-7, with D perhaps TRBD1 (5 bases). Germline V lookup: CDR1 MNHEY, CDR2 SMNVEV (reference sequence). The CDR3 contains 13 residues. V lost 2 bases and J 3 bases, leaving 8 bases between the germline ends. The CDR3 loop is CASSLTGGYEQYF. CDR3 nucleotide sequence: TGTGCCAGCAGTTTAACAGGCGGCTACGAGCAGTACTTC.

The chain links TRBV9 to TRBJ2-7, with TRBD2 identical over 8 bases. CDR1 SGDLS and CDR2 YYNGEE come from the germline V gene. This CDR3 comprises 13 residues. V was clipped by 4 bases and J by 4 bases; unmatched bases: 4. The CDR3 is CASSPRGGYEQYF. DNA of the CDR3: TGTGCCAGCAGCCCTCGCGGGGGGTACGAGCAGTACTTC. Variable domain in full (rest from reference TRBV9 and TRBJ2-7): DSGVTQTPKHLITATGQRVTLRCSPRSGDLSVYWYQQSLDQGLQFLIQYYNGEERAKGNILERFSAQQFPDLHSELNLSSLELGDSALYFCASSPRGGYEQYFGPGTRLTVT.

The V and J genes are TRBV7-2 and TRBJ1-2; 7 bases are a match to TRBD1. The J segment lost 7 bases and the V segment lost 1 base, leaving 3 bases of the junction unmatched. The CDR3 totals 13 residues. In germline, CDR1 is SGHTA, CDR2 FQGNSA. CDR3 loop: CASSLGQGRGYTF. CDR3 bases: TGTGCCAGCAGCTTAGGACAGGGTCGTGGCTACACCTTC.

This chain joins TRBV2 and TRBJ2-3; 8 positions match TRBD2. The germline CDR1 and CDR2 sequences are SNHLY and FYNNEI. The CDR3 is made up of 18 amino acids. V gave up 6 bases and J gave up 4 bases; unmatched junction bases: 18. DNA of the CDR3: TGTGCCAGCAGCAAACGACAAGCGGGGGTGGTTGTGTCAGATACGCAGTATTTT. Translating gives CASSKRQAGVVVSDTQYF.

V is TRBV30 and J is TRBJ1-4, with D possibly being TRBD1 (6 bases). The CDR3 is made up of 15 amino acids. Germline CDR1 and CDR2: GTSNPN and SVGIG (reference sequence). The V end lost 0 bases, the J end lost 2 bases, and 10 bases lay between the germline ends. CDR3 sequence (DNA): TGTGCCTGGAGTGTAAAGGGGGGGACTAATGAAAAACTGTTTTTT. This sequence encodes CAWSVKGGTNEKLFF.

In DNA, the CDR3 is TGTGCCAGCAGCCTAAATTTAGGAGGGGGCGTCACAGATACGCAGTATTTT. Translated: CASSLNLGGGVTDTQYF. The chain combines TRBV7-9 with TRBJ2-3, with D perhaps TRBD1 (7 bases). The germline V gene has CDR1 SEHNR and CDR2 FQNEAQ (reference sequence). Trimming took off 5 bases at V and 2 bases at J, with 20 bases between the two ends. The CDR3 loop spans 17 amino acids.

This rearrangement joins TRBV5-1 to TRBJ2-1; D perhaps matches TRBD2 (6 bases). Trimming cost V 4 bases and J 1 base, with 15 bases left between them. Per germline, CDR1 SGHRS and CDR2 YFSETQ. The CDR3 contains 16 residues. The CDR3 is CASSQALARSYNEQFF. The CDR3 DNA sequence: TGCGCCAGCAGCCAGGCGCTAGCGCGTTCCTACAATGAGCAGTTCTTC.

V is TRBV5-6 and J is TRBJ1-1; no reliable D call. The germline V gene encodes CDR1 SGHDT and CDR2 YYEEEE. Trimming took 6 bases from V and 6 from J, leaving 6 bases between them. CDR3 length: 10 amino acids. In DNA, the CDR3 is TGTGCCAGCACCTCAGCTGAAGCTTTCTTT. This codes for CASTSAEAFF.

This rearrangement joins TRBV29-1 to TRBJ1-4, with 8 nucleotides matching TRBD1. Per the germline V gene, CDR1 is SQVTM and CDR2 is ANQGSEA. J gave up 3 bases and V 6 bases, and 9 bases lay outside the gene matches. The CDR3 runs to 15 residues. The CDR3 here is CSVTAGQGPNEKLFF. The DNA for the CDR3 is TGCAGCGTCACCGCTGGACAGGGACCTAATGAAAAACTGTTTTTT. The variable domain in full, completed from reference TRBV29-1 and TRBJ1-4, reads SAVISQKPSRDICQRGTSLTIQCQVDSQVTMMFWYRQQPGQSLTLIATANQGSEATYESGFVIDKFPISRPNLTFSTLTVSNMSPEDSSIYLCSVTAGQGPNEKLFFGSGTQLSVL.

V gene TRBV18 combines with J gene TRBJ1-3, with D uncertain. Germline loops: CDR1 KGHSH, CDR2 LQKENI. Trimming took off 4 bases at V and 4 bases at J, with 11 bases between the two ends. This CDR3 has 14 amino acids. The CDR3, as DNA: TGTGCCAGCTCACAGAACGGACTGGGAAACACCATATATTTT. Translation gives CASSQNGLGNTIYF.

This sequence joins TRBV10-2 and TRBJ1-2; tentatively, D is TRBD1 (5 bases). Germline CDR1 WSHSY, CDR2 SAAADI. V was trimmed by 3 bases and J by 4 bases, leaving 9 bases between them. CDR3 length: 13 amino acids. The CDR3 protein is CASSEGDFYGYTF. The CDR3 DNA follows: TGCGCCAGCAGTGAAGGGGACTTCTATGGCTACACCTTC.

V gene TRBV3-1 (or the pseudogene TRBV3-2) combines with J gene TRBJ1-1; D not resolved. The CDR3 is 15 residues long. The germline V gene has CDR1 LGHDT and CDR2 YNNKEL (reference sequence). Trimming stripped 1 base from V and 2 bases from J, with 11 bases between. The CDR3 sequence is CASSQVADTNTEAFF. As DNA, the CDR3 is TGTGCCAGCAGCCAAGTGGCAGACACAAACACTGAAGCTTTCTTT.

The CDR3 loop reads CASSSGQLNTEAFF. CDR3 nucleotide sequence: TGTGCCAGCAGCTCGGGACAGTTGAACACTGAAGCTTTCTTT. The chain is built from TRBV5-4 and TRBJ1-1, with 7 bases lining up with TRBD1. The CDR3 totals 14 residues. Trimming at V came to 3 bases and at J to 0 bases, leaving 2 bases not matched to a gene. Germline V lookup: CDR1 SGHNT, CDR2 YYREEE (reference sequence).

A few counts support this clone. V and J are TRBV9 and TRBJ1-2, with 8 bases that match TRBD1. The junction had 9 bases not matched to a gene; V was cut back by 3 bases and J by 8 bases. CDR3 length: 14 amino acids. CDR1 is SGDLS, CDR2 YYNGEE, per germline. CDR3 region: CASSDRTGLYGYTF. DNA for the CDR3: TGTGCCAGCAGCGATAGGACAGGGTTGTACGGCTACACCTTC.

The chain is built from TRBV10-3 and TRBJ1-4, with 8 bases lining up with TRBD1. The CDR3 sequence is 14 residues long. CDR1 and CDR2 (germline): ENHRY, SYGVKD. The junction had 7 bases not matched to a gene; V was cut back by 6 bases and J by 7 bases. CDR3 region: CAIRPDRGGEKLFF. The CDR3, as DNA: TGTGCCATCAGACCCGACAGGGGTGGTGAAAAACTGTTTTTT.

This clone was counted a few times. One end of the junction fails to match germline, which may point to a read error. V is TRBV30 and J is TRBJ1-2; D unresolved. Looked up from germline, CDR1 is GTSNPN and CDR2 is SVGIG (reference sequence). The CDR3 contains 13 residues. The CDR3 reads CARSSGTGYGYTF. CDR3 sequence (DNA): TGTGCCAGGAGCTCGGGTACGGGCTATGGCTACACCTTC.

The rearrangement joins TRBV5-1 to TRBJ2-5; 7 nucleotides line up with TRBD1. The trim removed 0 bases at V and 2 bases at J, leaving 4 bases unmatched. The CDR3 runs to 15 residues. Germline V gene data show CDR1 as SGHRS and CDR2 as YFSETQ. CDR3 DNA: TGCGCCAGCAGCTTGGCCGGGACAGAACAAGAGACCCAGTACTTC. This translates into CASSLAGTEQETQYF.